The source of this T cell receptor (beta chain) is a study of T cell clones after liver transplantation. The data were produced by immunoSEQ multiplex PCR, yet TCRdb's version contains in-frame clones alone and is incomplete. The table includes tens of thousands of clones, around 80% detected once. This CDR3 has 13 amino acids. The ends were cut back, 0 bases at V and 8 bases at J, with 9 bases in the middle. Germline V lookup: CDR1 SGHRS, CDR2 YFSETQ. V usage is TRBV5-1 and J usage is TRBJ1-3; the D gene is possibly TRBD1 (5 bases). The clonotype originates from a human patient who received a liver transplant. The graft donor may have contributed some T cells. Here the sequenced sample was CD4+ T cells from blood, taken 12 months after liver transplant. CDR3 sequence reads: CASSLGGVDTIYF. The DNA of the CDR3 is TGCGCCAGCAGCTTGGGAGGGGTAGACACCATATATTTT.